This T cell receptor (beta chain) was obtained from a study of shared clonotypes between healthy human individuals. The CDR3 has 14 amino acids. Germline-derived CDR1 and CDR2 are SGHRS and YFSETQ. V lost 6 bases and J lost 7; bases outside the gene matches: 8. TCRdb's copy holds only in-frame clones and misses some; the assay was immunoSEQ multiplex PCR. The sample includes some 1 million clones, 60% to 80% of them seen just once. This receptor was obtained from a man aged 18 to 29 in good health. The sample comprised memory CD4+ T cells sorted from blood. Sample subset: CD45RA-negative fraction. V gene TRBV5-1 combines with J gene TRBJ2-1; 9 bases line up with TRBD2. This CDR3 reads CASINSGSGNEQFF. CDR3 DNA sequence: TGCGCCAGCATCAATAGCGGGAGCGGGAATGAGCAGTTCTTC.